This T cell receptor (beta chain) originates from a study of T-cell reconstitution after alpha-beta-depleted transplantation in children. General study points: About two months after transplant, alpha-beta T cells reportedly came from several hundred expanded graft clones.

This clonotype was seen ten or more times. The target antigen is unknown. Unique molecular identifiers were incorporated when the TCRbeta library was constructed. Each CDR3 protein is one row after TCRdb ran MiXCR on the PCR reads. This table has about 580,000 distinct CDR3 sequences, about 23% appearing once. Germline-derived CDR1 and CDR2 are LNHNV and YYDKDF (reference sequence). The CDR3 sequence is 15 residues long. The V and J ends lost 3 bases and 9 bases respectively, with 15 bases between them. This sequence originates from a boy in the first two years of life who had a stem cell transplant for acute myeloid leukemia, so the T cells may come from the graft donor. The genes are TRBV15 and TRBJ1-6, with D maybe TRBD1 (5 bases). The material was PBMCs, mostly from graft donor cells, obtained 360 days after TCRalphabeta/CD19-depleted stem cell transplant. The CDR3 loop reads CATSRDSGGSSPLHF. As DNA, the CDR3 is TGTGCCACCAGCAGGGATTCGGGGGGTAGTTCACCCCTCCACTTT.